These 16 T cell receptor beta chains came from one sample sequenced in a study of T cell responses to AZD1222 COVID-19 vaccine. Sequenced by immunoSEQ multiplex PCR; TCRdb stores in-frame clones only, minus some. The sample has under 200,000 clones, 80% to 90% seen once. This specimen consisted of peripheral blood, obtained on day 0 of MenACWY control vaccination. The source is an adult in good health.

To note about this clone: Other nucleotide sequences from this sample produce the same CDR3. The genes are TRBV30 and TRBJ1-1, with D possibly matching TRBD1 (6 bases). V was pared by 0 bases and J by 1 base, with 12 bases between. Per germline, CDR1 GTSNPN and CDR2 SVGIG (reference sequence). The CDR3 sequence is 15 residues long. The CDR3, as DNA: TGTGCCTGGAGTGTATGGGGGGGGCCGAACACTGAAGCTTTCTTT. Translation: CAWSVWGGPNTEAFF.

The chain has TRBV14 and TRBJ1-1; D is unclear. Germline values: CDR1 SGHDN, CDR2 FVKESK. The CDR3 is 11 residues long. V was trimmed by 6 bases and J by 6 bases, leaving 8 bases between them. CDR3 nucleotide sequence: TGTGCCAGCAGTCCTCACGCTGAAGCTTTCTTT. Its translation: CASSPHAEAFF.

This chain links TRBV27 with TRBJ2-7; TRBD1 agrees at 8 bases. Losses at the gene ends were 2 bases for V and 2 bases for J; bases not matched to a gene: 8. This CDR3 has 16 amino acids. Germline V gene data show CDR1 as MNHEY and CDR2 as SMNVEV (reference sequence). In DNA form, the CDR3 reads TGTGCCAGCAGTTTAAGGGGGACAGGTGTGGCCTACGAGCAGTACTTC. Translating gives CASSLRGTGVAYEQYF.

The table lists this clone with a few counts. This sequence joins TRBV29-1 and TRBJ1-2; a possible D gene is TRBD1 (6 bases). Germline CDR1 SQVTM, CDR2 ANQGSEA. V dropped 6 bases and J dropped 8 bases, with 25 bases sitting between them. The CDR3 runs 15 residues. The CDR3 spells CSVGGGGIGVSGYTF. The CDR3 DNA reads TGCAGCGTGGGGGGAGGGGGTATTGGCGTGTCGGGCTACACCTTC.

This chain uses TRBV29-1 with TRBJ2-3; 7 bases match TRBD1. Germline V gene sequence: CDR1 SQVTM, CDR2 ANQGSEA. Trimming removed 6 bases from V and 4 bases from J; junction bases left unmatched: 10. The CDR3 is made up of 14 amino acids. In DNA, the CDR3 is TGCAGCGTGACCGGGACAGCAAAGTCAGATACGCAGTATTTT. Its translation is CSVTGTAKSDTQYF.

This clone was seen once. J is TRBJ2-3 and V is TRBV5-1; 8 positions match TRBD2. CDR1 SGHRS and CDR2 YFSETQ come from the germline V gene. The CDR3 spans 14 residues. The junction had 2 bases not matched to a gene; V was cut back by 1 base and J by 4 bases. The chain's CDR3 is CASSLSGSSDTQYF. The CDR3 DNA reads TGCGCCAGCAGCTTGAGCGGGAGTTCAGATACGCAGTATTTT.

This clone was detected only a few times. The CDR3 DNA follows: TGTGCCAGCAGCTATGACAGGGTCCGGCCCTCCTATAATTCACCCCTCCACTTT. Residues: CASSYDRVRPSYNSPLHF. V and J are TRBV7-8 and TRBJ1-6; TRBD1 matches 7 bases. Per germline, CDR1 SGHVS and CDR2 FQNEAQ. J was trimmed by 0 bases and V by 4 bases; bases with no gene match: 9. CDR3 length: 18 amino acids.

This clone was picked up one time. The chain uses TRBV19 and TRBJ1-1, with D possibly matching TRBD1 (5 bases). Trimming shortened V by 6 bases and J by 1 base, and 15 bases separated the two germline ends. The germline V gene encodes CDR1 LNHDA and CDR2 SQIVND (reference sequence). The length of the CDR3 is 15 residues. The CDR3 loop is CASRDRGAANTEAFF. Written as DNA, the CDR3 is TGTGCCAGTAGAGACAGAGGGGCCGCGAACACTGAAGCTTTCTTT.

The V and J genes are TRBV19 and TRBJ2-3; D remains ambiguous. Trimming took 3 bases from V and 4 from J, leaving 20 bases between them. CDR1 and CDR2 from the germline V gene are LNHDA and SQIVND (reference sequence). The CDR3 has 17 amino acids. Here the CDR3 DNA reads TGTGCCAGTAGTATCCAGGTCCGGACCCAGTTTTCAGATACGCAGTATTTT. This gives the protein CASSIQVRTQFSDTQYF.

This chain connects TRBV21-1 to TRBJ2-1; the D call of TRBD2 is as the table states it, not checked on the DNA. TRBV21-1 is assigned pseudogene status. The CDR3 is 15 amino acids. DNA of the CDR3: TGTGCCAGCAGCAAACTGGTAGCGGGACCAAATGAGCAGTTCTTC. Translating gives CASSKLVAGPNEQFF.

The chain couples TRBV6-5 to TRBJ2-7, with 8 bases aligning to TRBD2. CDR3 length equals 15 residues. The J segment lost 0 bases and the V segment lost 8 bases, leaving 9 bases of the junction unmatched. Germline lookup yields CDR1 MNHEY and CDR2 SVGAGI. CDR3: CASSRGLAGSYEQYF. The CDR3, as DNA: TGTGCCAGCTCCCGTGGGCTAGCGGGCTCCTACGAGCAGTACTTC.

The chain employs TRBV5-1 and TRBJ2-3; D possibly corresponds to TRBD2 (6 bases). The CDR3 is 13 residues long. V was clipped by 1 base and J by 6 bases, with 9 bases between them. The germline V gene has CDR1 SGHRS and CDR2 YFSETQ. CDR3 amino acids: CASSLTSIDTQYF. The CDR3 region has the DNA TGCGCCAGCAGCTTGACTAGCATCGATACGCAGTATTTT. Full variable domain (rest looked up from reference TRBV5-1 and TRBJ2-3): KAGVTQTPRYLIKTRGQQVTLSCSPISGHRSVSWYQQTPGQGLQFLFEYFSETQRNKGNFPGRFSGRQFSNSRSEMNVSTLELGDSALYLCASSLTSIDTQYFGPGTRLTVL.

The rearrangement joins TRBV27 to TRBJ2-7, with 9 bases aligning to TRBD2. Unmatched junction bases numbered 19, after V lost 5 bases and J lost 2 bases. The CDR3 spans 19 residues. Germline CDR1 MNHEY, CDR2 SMNVEV (reference sequence). As DNA, the CDR3 is TGTGCCAGCAGTCGATGGACTAGCGCGACCCCCGCAGGACCCTACGAGCAGTACTTC. Translated, it gives CASSRWTSATPAGPYEQYF.

This clone was found a few times. The chain has TRBV15 and TRBJ2-7, with 7 bases lining up with TRBD1. Unmatched junction bases numbered 14, after V lost 5 bases and J lost 7 bases. CDR3 size: 15 residues. The germline V gene encodes CDR1 LNHNV and CDR2 YYDKDF (reference sequence). The CDR3 nucleotides are TGTGCCACCAGCGGGAGAATTCCAGGGGGAAGGGAGCAGTACTTC. Residues: CATSGRIPGGREQYF.

The rearrangement links TRBV4-1 to TRBJ1-1, with D uncertain. The CDR3 is 13 residues long. The V end lost 1 base, the J end lost 11 bases, and 14 bases lay between the germline ends. In germline, CDR1 is MGHRA, CDR2 YSYEKL. The CDR3 region is CASSQGAGREAFF. The CDR3 nucleotides are TGCGCCAGCAGCCAAGGTGCGGGGAGAGAGGCTTTCTTT.

The chain has TRBV6-5 and TRBJ2-5; either TRBD1 or TRBD2 may supply D (5 bases each). V lost 6 bases and J 1 base, leaving 15 bases between the germline ends. The germline V gene encodes CDR1 MNHEY and CDR2 SVGAGI. This CDR3 comprises 15 residues. The CDR3 nucleotides read TGTGCCAGCAGCTTAACGGACGGGGCCCAAGAGACCCAGTACTTC. Its protein product is CASSLTDGAQETQYF.